These T cell receptor beta chains were read from a single sample in a study of cytomegalovirus exposure and HLA in healthy donors. Some clones are missing from TCRdb's copy, which holds only in-frame ones; the method was immunoSEQ multiplex PCR. This table has around 62,000 clones, 75% appearing once. Material for sequencing was PBMCs. The receptors come from a man aged 55 to 70 in good health and CMV-seropositive. CDR3s include the opening cysteine and the closing phenylalanine or tryptophan. A D gene is named only where the DNA matches it firmly. Clone size is stated in some rows and not others, as once, few, many or a class when expanded.

TRBV5-1	TRBJ1-2	-	TRBD1	CASSGRDRGRNGYTF	TGCGCCAGCAGCGGCCGGGACAGGGGACGGAATGGCTACACCTTC
TRBV19	TRBJ2-7	-	-	CASSPRVPSSSYEQYF	TGTGCCAGTAGTCCTAGGGTACCTAGCAGCTCCTACGAGCAGTACTTC
TRBV7-9	TRBJ1-1	few	TRBD1	CASSLGSGGAGAEAFF	TGTGCCAGCAGCTTAGGGTCAGGGGGCGCCGGCGCTGAAGCTTTCTTT
TRBV7-9	TRBJ2-2	-	-	CASSPPNRNGGELFF	TGTGCCAGCAGCCCCCCGAACAGGAACGGCGGGGAGCTGTTTTTT
TRBV5-6	TRBJ1-2	-	-	CASSRNYGYTF	TGTGCCAGCAGTCGTAACTATGGCTACACCTTC
TRBV6-1	TRBJ2-3	-	-	CASIGSKFDTQYF	TGTGCCAGCATAGGTAGCAAATTCGATACGCAGTATTTT
TRBV11-2	TRBJ2-1	-	TRBD1	CASSLGQYNEQFF	TGTGCCAGCAGCTTGGGACAGTACAATGAGCAGTTCTTC
TRBV5-8	TRBJ2-5	once	-	CASSLVRETQYF	TGTGCCAGCAGCTTGGTGCGGGAGACCCAGTACTTC
TRBV11-2	TRBJ1-6	-	TRBD1	CASTFSQGPNSPLHF	TGTGCCAGCACCTTCTCACAGGGGCCTAATTCACCCCTCCACTTT
TRBV5-6	TRBJ2-7	few	-	CASSLGLRSYEQYF	TGTGCCAGCAGCTTGGGGCTCAGGTCCTACGAGCAGTACTTC
TRBV4-1	TRBJ2-1	-	TRBD2	CASSQTSGSYNEQFF	TGCGCCAGCAGCCAAACTAGCGGGAGCTACAATGAGCAGTTCTTC
TRBV2	TRBJ1-2	-	TRBD1	CASSEALTGEDYGYTF	TGTGCCAGCAGTGAAGCCTTGACAGGGGAGGACTATGGCTACACCTTC
TRBV11-3	TRBJ2-7	-	-	CASSETGFMREQYF	TGTGCCAGCAGCGAAACAGGATTCATGCGGGAGCAGTACTTC
TRBV23-1	TRBJ2-5	-	TRBD1	CASSPPGTGVREQYF	TGCGCCAGCAGTCCTCCGGGGACAGGGGTGAGGGAGCAGTACTTC
TRBV11-1	TRBJ2-3	-	-	CASSIGAFSVDTQYF	TGTGCCAGCAGTATAGGAGCGTTTAGCGTCGATACGCAGTATTTT
TRBV9	TRBJ2-1	-	TRBD1	CASSPDRDEQFF	TGTGCCAGCAGCCCCGACAGGGATGAGCAGTTCTTC
TRBV6-5	TRBJ2-7	-	-	CASSYRKGQEQYF	TGTGCCAGCAGTTATCGAAAGGGGCAAGAGCAGTACTTC
TRBV5-5	TRBJ1-1	-	-	CASSLAGESTEAFF	TGTGCCAGCAGCTTGGCCGGGGAAAGCACTGAAGCTTTCTTT
TRBV27	TRBJ2-4	-	TRBD2	CASSPLAGVGDIQYF	TGTGCCAGCAGTCCCCTAGCGGGAGTTGGGGACATTCAGTACTTC
TRBV6-4	TRBJ2-2	-	-	CASSLTGTGELFF	TGTGCCAGCAGCTTGACGGGGACCGGGGAGCTGTTTTTT
TRBV27	TRBJ2-5	once	TRBD2	CASSNLAGALQETQYF	TGTGCCAGCAGTAACCTAGCGGGGGCCCTACAAGAGACCCAGTACTTC
TRBV10-1	TRBJ2-1	-	TRBD2	CASSALAGAYNEQFF	TGCGCCAGCAGTGCGCTAGCGGGGGCCTACAATGAGCAGTTCTTC
TRBV28	TRBJ1-5	few	TRBD1	CASSKDRVGQPQHF	TGTGCCAGCAGCAAAGACAGGGTAGGTCAGCCCCAGCATTTT
TRBV13	TRBJ1-2	-	TRBD1	CASSLKVGQGENYGYTF	TGTGCCAGCAGCTTAAAAGTGGGACAGGGGGAAAACTATGGCTACACCTTC
TRBV11-3	TRBJ2-1	-	-	CASSHGTSFMNEQFF	TGTGCCAGCAGCCACGGGACATCTTTCATGAATGAGCAGTTCTTC
TRBV5-1	TRBJ2-7	-	TRBD2	CASSFLAGGLYEQYF	TGCGCCAGCAGCTTTCTAGCGGGGGGGCTCTACGAGCAGTACTTC
TRBV6-1	TRBJ1-2	-	-	CASRSDEHYGYTF	TGTGCCAGCAGGAGCGATGAACACTATGGCTACACCTTC
TRBV4-1	TRBJ2-1	few	TRBD2	CASSRMGLAGLSSYNEQFF	TGCGCCAGCAGCCGTATGGGACTAGCGGGCCTAAGCTCCTACAATGAGCAGTTCTTC
TRBV11-3	TRBJ2-7	few	-	CASSNNRGIQYEQYF	TGTGCCAGCAGCAATAATAGGGGCATACAGTACGAGCAGTACTTC
TRBV6-1	TRBJ2-4	-	TRBD1	CASSETRQGFASRLAKNIQYF	TGTGCCAGCAGTGAAACCAGACAGGGCTTTGCTTCTCGACTAGCCAAAAACATTCAGTACTTC
TRBV10-3	TRBJ2-7	-	TRBD2	CAIRTGTSGTYEQYF	TGTGCCATCAGAACCGGGACTAGCGGAACCTACGAGCAGTACTTC
TRBV5-1	TRBJ2-5	once	TRBD2	CASSLVVAGGPSETQYF	TGCGCCAGCAGCTTGGTGGTAGCGGGAGGGCCGTCGGAGACCCAGTACTTC
TRBV13	TRBJ1-1	-	-	CASSTTRTGKYTEAFF	TGTGCCAGCAGCACCACTAGAACAGGGAAGTACACTGAAGCTTTCTTT
TRBV11-2	TRBJ2-7	-	TRBD2	CASSLDFNGGAYEQYF	TGTGCCAGCAGCTTAGATTTCAACGGGGGGGCCTACGAGCAGTACTTC
TRBV10-3	TRBJ2-3	-	TRBD2	CAISFLTSGSSTDTQYF	TGTGCCATCAGTTTTTTGACTAGCGGGAGTAGCACAGATACGCAGTATTTT
TRBV6-5	TRBJ2-2	-	-	CASSYSTNTGELFF	TGTGCCAGCAGTTATTCTACGAACACCGGGGAGCTGTTTTTT
TRBV6-1	TRBJ1-3	-	-	CASSGEEASGNTIYF	TGTGCCAGCAGTGGCGAAGAGGCCTCTGGAAACACCATATATTTT
TRBV11-3	TRBJ1-3	few	-	CASSRDSGPSGNTIYF	TGTGCCAGCAGCCGAGATTCAGGGCCCTCTGGAAACACCATATATTTT
TRBV19	TRBJ2-7	-	TRBD1	CASSIQGTGASEQYF	TGTGCCAGTAGTATACAAGGAACAGGGGCAAGCGAGCAGTACTTC
TRBV6-5	TRBJ1-2	few	-	CASSTGGGFRYGYTF	TGTGCCAGCAGTACTGGGGGGGGATTCCGCTATGGCTACACCTTC
TRBV6-5	TRBJ2-5	-	-	CASSSISGQETQYF	TGTGCCAGCAGCTCAATCTCGGGCCAAGAGACCCAGTACTTC
TRBV7-9	TRBJ2-7	-	-	CASSFPRESYEQYF	TGTGCCAGCAGCTTCCCGAGGGAGTCCTACGAGCAGTACTTC
TRBV7-9	TRBJ2-7	-	TRBD2	CASSRGGQGYEQYF	TGTGCCAGCAGCCGCGGGGGGCAGGGCTACGAGCAGTACTTC
TRBV6-1	TRBJ2-7	-	-	CASTPPRTVSYEQYF	TGTGCCAGCACCCCACCTAGGACAGTCTCCTACGAGCAGTACTTC
TRBV5-1	TRBJ2-3	-	-	CASSLGGDSADTQYF	TGCGCCAGCAGCTTGGGGGGGGATTCCGCAGATACGCAGTATTTT
TRBV5-1	TRBJ1-1	-	-	CASSLGGVYTEAFF	TGCGCCAGCAGCTTAGGGGGAGTATACACTGAAGCTTTCTTT
TRBV11-2	TRBJ1-4	-	TRBD1	CASSLTNRGEKLFF	TGTGCCAGCAGCCTGACGAACAGGGGTGAAAAACTGTTTTTT
TRBV10-2	TRBJ1-1	-	-	CASSESIAAPGGAFF	TGCGCCAGCAGTGAGTCGATCGCAGCGCCGGGGGGAGCTTTCTTT
TRBV21-1	TRBJ1-3	-	-	CASSNGWGTQTGNTIYF	TGTGCCAGCAGCAATGGGTGGGGGACACAGACTGGAAACACCATATATTTT
TRBV19	TRBJ1-1	-	TRBD1	CASMNRDRVEAFF	TGTGCCAGTATGAACCGGGACAGGGTTGAAGCTTTCTTT
TRBV19	TRBJ1-1	few	-	CASSLRRAEAFF	TGTGCCAGTAGTCTTCGTCGGGCTGAAGCTTTCTTT
TRBV10-3	TRBJ2-6	-	-	CAISDVSGANVLTF	TGTGCCATCAGTGACGTCTCTGGGGCCAACGTCCTGACTTTC
TRBV11-3	TRBJ2-7	-	-	CASSDWGGRQKREQYF	TGTGCCAGCAGTGACTGGGGGGGGCGCCAAAAACGCGAGCAGTACTTC